The TCR beta chain under discussion was sequenced for a study of shared clonotypes between healthy human individuals. Both subsets, CD45RA+ naive and CD45RA-negative memory, were split from the CD4+ cells. Clones were sequenced by immunoSEQ multiplex PCR, and TCRdb holds only the in-frame ones, with some missing. The table lists about 2.4 million clones, under 95% of them singletons. The V segment lost 7 bases and the J segment 9 bases; nucleotides outside the gene matches: 10. The CDR3 is 13 amino acids. Germline V gene lookup returns CDR1 MDHEN and CDR2 SYDVKM. The TCR originated in a man between 18 and 29 years old in good health. Some clones in this sample may be carry-over from other donors' samples. Material for sequencing was naive CD4+ T cells from PBMCs. The subset: CD45RA+ positively selected. The J gene is TRBJ1-1, the V gene TRBV28, with TRBD1 matching over 8 bases. The CDR3 reads CASTLSRTGQAFF. The CDR3 DNA reads TGTGCCAGCACCCTCTCCCGGACAGGGCAAGCTTTCTTT.